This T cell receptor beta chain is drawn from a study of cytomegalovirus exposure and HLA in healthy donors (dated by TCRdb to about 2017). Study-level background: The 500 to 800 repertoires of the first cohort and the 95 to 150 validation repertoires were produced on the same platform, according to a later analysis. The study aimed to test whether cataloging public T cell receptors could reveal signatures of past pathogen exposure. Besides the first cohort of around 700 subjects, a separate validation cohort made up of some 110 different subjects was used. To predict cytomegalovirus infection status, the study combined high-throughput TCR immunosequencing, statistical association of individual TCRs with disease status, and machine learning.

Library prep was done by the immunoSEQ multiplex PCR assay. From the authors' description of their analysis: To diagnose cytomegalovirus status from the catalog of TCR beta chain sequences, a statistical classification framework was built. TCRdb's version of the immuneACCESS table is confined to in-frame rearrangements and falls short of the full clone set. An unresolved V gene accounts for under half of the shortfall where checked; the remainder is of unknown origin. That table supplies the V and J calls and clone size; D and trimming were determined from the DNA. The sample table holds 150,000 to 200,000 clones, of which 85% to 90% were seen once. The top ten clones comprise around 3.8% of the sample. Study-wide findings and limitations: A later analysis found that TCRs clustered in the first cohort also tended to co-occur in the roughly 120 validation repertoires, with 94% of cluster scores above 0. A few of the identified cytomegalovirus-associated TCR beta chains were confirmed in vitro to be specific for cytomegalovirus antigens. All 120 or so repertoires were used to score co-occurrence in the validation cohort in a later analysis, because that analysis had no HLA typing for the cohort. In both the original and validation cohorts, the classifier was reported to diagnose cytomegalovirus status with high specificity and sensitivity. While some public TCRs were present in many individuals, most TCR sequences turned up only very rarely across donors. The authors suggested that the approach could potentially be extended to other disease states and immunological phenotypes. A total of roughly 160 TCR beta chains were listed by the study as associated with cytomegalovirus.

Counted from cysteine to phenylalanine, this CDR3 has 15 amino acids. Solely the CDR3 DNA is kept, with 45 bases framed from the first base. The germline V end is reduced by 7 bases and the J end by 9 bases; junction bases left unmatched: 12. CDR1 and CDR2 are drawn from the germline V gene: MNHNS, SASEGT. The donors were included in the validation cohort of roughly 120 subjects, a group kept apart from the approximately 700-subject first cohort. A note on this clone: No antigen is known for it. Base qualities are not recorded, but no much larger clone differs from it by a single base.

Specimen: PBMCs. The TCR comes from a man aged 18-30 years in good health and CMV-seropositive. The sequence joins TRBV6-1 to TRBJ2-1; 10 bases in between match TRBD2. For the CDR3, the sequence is CASKGLAGEVGEQFF. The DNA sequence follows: TGTGCCAGCAAGGGTCTAGCGGGAGAGGTGGGTGAGCAGTTCTTC.